Sequencing of this T cell receptor (beta chain) was carried out in a study of OX40 agonist ivuxolimab in advanced cancers. Study information: Patients were given ivuxolimab, an antibody that agonizes OX40 (CD134). Averaging 60 years in age, with a range of roughly 23 to 80, the cohort was around 85% male. Checkpoint inhibitors had been given previously to 35% to 50% of patients.

The protocol was immunoSEQ multiplex PCR, while the TCRdb copy is restricted to in-frame clones and leaves out a portion. The sample lists tens of thousands of clones, 90% to 95% occurring once. With 3 bases removed from V and 7 bases from J, the gap between germline ends came to 15 bases. Germline V gene lookup returns CDR1 SNHLY and CDR2 FYNNEI. The CDR3 covers 15 residues. The specimen comprised CD4+ or CD8+ T cells sorted from blood, sampled in a trial of the OX40 agonist ivuxolimab. The sequence came from an adult with an advanced solid tumor such as melanoma, head and neck, liver or kidney cancer. The chain recombines TRBV2 with TRBJ1-4; tentative D call: TRBD1 (6 bases). The CDR3, as DNA: TGTGCCAGCAGTGACAGGGGACACCCCGGTGAAAAACTGTTTTTT. Protein product: CASSDRGHPGEKLFF.